This is a list of T cell receptor beta chains from one sample in a study of T cell responses to AZD1222 COVID-19 vaccine. Only in-frame clones appear in the TCRdb table, and some are missing; sequencing was by immunoSEQ multiplex PCR. This sample carries roughly 110,000 clones, 89% of them seen once, and the ten largest clones take about 6.6%. Specimen: peripheral blood, collected on day 0 of AZD1222 vaccination. The receptors come from an adult in good health. The CDR3 runs from the conserved cysteine through the conserved F or W. D genes are given only for firm matches.

j_call | d_call | v_call | cdr3_aa
TRBJ2-2 | - | TRBV21-1 | CASSTYGQGGTGELFF
TRBJ2-3 | - | TRBV5-3 | CARSPSTDTQYF
TRBJ2-5 | TRBD2 | TRBV11-2 | CASSLVGTSGRAGETQYF
TRBJ2-7 | - | TRBV27 | CASSNLPVYEQYF
TRBJ2-7 | - | TRBV18 | CASSPPLGGGDEQYF
TRBJ1-5 | TRBD1 | TRBV4-2 | CASSPRDSNSNQPQHF
TRBJ2-2 | - | TRBV6-2/TRBV6-3 | CASSLTNTGELFF
TRBJ1-2 | - | TRBV5-4 | CASSLARSFYGYTF
TRBJ2-1 | TRBD1 | TRBV10-3 | CAISAMTGSGNEQFF
TRBJ2-2 | TRBD1 | TRBV9 | CASSINPGQQFVELFF
TRBJ1-4 | - | TRBV30 | CAWRSGWEKLFF
TRBJ2-7 | TRBD2 | TRBV28 | CATQGLAQSYEQYF
TRBJ2-1 | TRBD1 | TRBV27 | CASGTSPTWTGLNYNEQFF
TRBJ1-6 | TRBD1 | TRBV28 | CASRDRGGGSPLHF
TRBJ1-2 | - | TRBV7-9 | CASSFFRPYGYTF
TRBJ1-6 | - | TRBV6-5 | CASRGSSSYNSPLHF
TRBJ1-3 | - | TRBV19 | CASRRAREGRNTIYF
TRBJ2-3 | TRBD2 | TRBV27 | CASSFSGLGTDTQYF
TRBJ2-2 | - | TRBV9 | CASSSHNTGELFF